The 20 T cell receptor beta chains in this list originate from one sample, sequenced in a study of a mutant IDH1 vaccine in newly diagnosed glioma. The time point: baseline, week 1 (first vaccination visit). Treatment denoted: pre-vaccination baseline after standard-of-care therapy. The method was immunoSEQ multiplex PCR; TCRdb's version includes in-frame clones alone and lacks a portion of them. The sample lists some 67,000 clones, 83% occurring once. The sample here was peripheral blood mononuclear cells (PBMCs), taken from a glioma patient treated with radiotherapy, temozolomide or both. The receptors were sampled from a woman younger than 30 with glioma. Some clones in this sample may be carry-over from other donors' samples.

This chain links TRBV14 with TRBJ1-4; TRBD1 might be the D (6 bases). This CDR3 has 15 amino acids. The V end lost 4 bases, the J end lost 7 bases, and 16 bases lay between the germline ends. Germline V gene sequence: CDR1 SGHDN, CDR2 FVKESK. The CDR3 sequence is CASSPLWGRGEKLFF. CDR3 bases: TGTGCCAGCAGCCCCCTTTGGGGGCGCGGTGAAAAACTGTTTTTT.

V usage is TRBV9 and J usage is TRBJ1-2, with D unclear. From germline, CDR1 is SGDLS and CDR2 YYNGEE. V shed 0 bases and J shed 4 bases, with 10 bases lying between them. The CDR3 contains 14 residues. The DNA for the CDR3 is TGTGCCAGCAGCGTAGGTTCCACAATCTATGGCTACACCTTC. This translates into CASSVGSTIYGYTF.

In nucleotides, the CDR3 is TGTGCCAGCAGCGGGGACCGTGGCACAGATACGCAGTATTTT. Encoded protein: CASSGDRGTDTQYF. The rearrangement links TRBV2 to TRBJ2-3; D might be TRBD1 or TRBD2, each matching 5 bases. The length of the CDR3 is 14 residues. The V gene lost 6 bases and the J gene lost 1 base, with 11 bases spanning the gap. Germline CDR1 SNHLY, CDR2 FYNNEI.

The chain uses TRBV4-2 and TRBJ1-4; D possibly corresponds to TRBD1 (6 bases). The V end lost 1 base, the J end lost 8 bases, and 20 bases lay between the germline ends. Germline V CDR1 and CDR2: LGHNA, YNFKEQ. The CDR3 loop spans 17 amino acids. CDR3 nucleotide sequence: TGTGCCAGCAGCCAAGGGGCGGTAACAGGGAGGAAAGAAAAACTGTTTTTT. Amino acids: CASSQGAVTGRKEKLFF.

The chain combines TRBV29-1 with TRBJ2-5; the match to TRBD2 covers 10 bases. Losses at the gene ends were 6 bases for V and 4 bases for J; bases not matched to a gene: 5. CDR1 is SQVTM, CDR2 ANQGSEA, per germline. This CDR3 comprises 13 residues. The CDR3 region is CSVRAGGRETQYF. CDR3 in DNA: TGCAGCGTACGAGCGGGGGGGCGAGAGACCCAGTACTTC.

This clone showed up just once. The gene calls are TRBV5-1 and TRBJ2-2; D is perhaps TRBD1 (5 bases). Germline CDR1 and CDR2: SGHRS and YFSETQ. V lost 4 bases to trimming and J lost 0 bases, with 13 bases between them. CDR3 size: 16 residues. Here the CDR3 DNA reads TGCGCCAGCAGCCTAACAGGTCCTTCGAACACCGGGGAGCTGTTTTTT. This codes for CASSLTGPSNTGELFF. Full variable domain (remainder filled in from reference TRBV5-1 and TRBJ2-2): KAGVTQTPRYLIKTRGQQVTLSCSPISGHRSVSWYQQTPGQGLQFLFEYFSETQRNKGNFPGRFSGRQFSNSRSEMNVSTLELGDSALYLCASSLTGPSNTGELFFGEGSRLTVL.

The chain combines TRBV7-2 with TRBJ2-5; perhaps TRBD1 as D (5 bases). The end of the DNA is better explained by TRBJ2-7, so the J call may be wrong. Germline V gives CDR1 SGHTA, CDR2 FQGNSA. This CDR3 has 15 amino acids. This CDR3 reads CASSGASGSYYEQYF. The CDR3 bases are TGTGCCAGCAGCGGGGCATCCGGGTCTTACTACGAGCAGTACTTC.

The rearrangement links TRBV4-1 to TRBJ2-7; a weak D match, TRBD1 (7 bases). Trimming cost V 1 base and J 3 bases, with 13 bases left between them. Germline V gene sequence: CDR1 MGHRA, CDR2 YSYEKL. The CDR3 loop spans 15 amino acids. CDR3 in DNA: TGCGCCAGCAGCCAAGTGGAGGGGGCCTACTACGAGCAGTACTTC. It specifies CASSQVEGAYYEQYF.

The chain links TRBV4-1 to TRBJ2-3; 9 positions agree with TRBD2. J gave up 2 bases and V 4 bases, and 7 bases lay outside the gene matches. Germline V gives CDR1 MGHRA, CDR2 YSYEKL. This CDR3 has 16 amino acids. The CDR3 loop reads CASSLRLADYTDTQYF. In nucleotides, the CDR3 is TGCGCCAGCAGCCTCCGACTAGCGGACTACACAGATACGCAGTATTTT.

V gene TRBV11-2 combines with J gene TRBJ1-1; no clear D. CDR3 length: 12 amino acids. The germline V gene has CDR1 SGHAT and CDR2 FQNNGV. V was cut by 3 bases and J by 5 bases, with 7 bases left in between. CDR3 amino acids: CASSLVLTEAFF. The CDR3 nucleotides read TGTGCCAGCAGCTTGGTTCTTACTGAAGCTTTCTTT.

V usage is TRBV7-8 and J usage is TRBJ1-5; D perhaps matches TRBD1 (5 bases). The CDR3 has 15 residues. The germline V gene has CDR1 SGHVS and CDR2 FQNEAQ. V was pared by 4 bases and J by 4 bases, with 14 bases between. CDR3 sequence reads: CASSSMGRDNQPQHF. As DNA, the CDR3 is TGTGCCAGCAGCTCCATGGGACGGGATAATCAGCCCCAGCATTTT.

The chain has TRBV25-1 and TRBJ1-2; 9 bases line up with TRBD1. The length of the CDR3 is 12 residues. V lost 6 bases and J lost 4; bases outside the gene matches: 0. CDR1 and CDR2 from the germline V gene are MGHDK and SYGVNS. The CDR3 sequence is CASRGQGYGYTF. The CDR3, as DNA: TGTGCCAGCAGGGGACAGGGCTATGGCTACACCTTC.

V gene TRBV29-1 combines with J gene TRBJ2-2; 7 bases are shared with TRBD1. The V segment lost 7 bases and the J segment 4 bases; nucleotides outside the gene matches: 9. CDR1 and CDR2 (germline): SQVTM, ANQGSEA. This CDR3 spans 14 amino acids. Here the CDR3 reads CSGRQGRATGELFF. The CDR3 DNA reads as TGCAGCGGAAGACAGGGTCGGGCCACCGGGGAGCTGTTTTTT.

The CDR3 region is CASSPIAGEQETQYF. The CDR3 nucleotides are TGCGCCAGCAGCCCCATAGCGGGAGAGCAAGAGACCCAGTACTTC. The chain couples TRBV5-1 to TRBJ2-5, with 9 bases identical to TRBD2. The CDR3 sequence is 15 residues long. Trimming took 4 bases from V and 2 from J; bases not matched to a gene: 6. The germline V gene encodes CDR1 SGHRS and CDR2 YFSETQ.

In its sample, this clone was seen a few times. The V gene is TRBV6-1, the J gene TRBJ2-2; 10 nucleotides align to TRBD2. Losses at the gene ends were 3 bases for V and 4 bases for J; bases not matched to a gene: 11. The V gene's germline CDR1 is MNHNS and CDR2 SASEGT. The CDR3 length is 18 residues. This chain's CDR3 is CASSDLVAGGASTGELFF. The CDR3 bases are TGTGCCAGCAGTGACCTAGTAGCGGGGGGTGCGAGCACCGGGGAGCTGTTTTTT.

This clone was recorded a few times. The rearrangement links TRBV30 to TRBJ1-1; D is unresolved. Germline V gene lookup returns CDR1 GTSNPN and CDR2 SVGIG (reference sequence). The CDR3 covers 13 residues. With 3 bases removed from V and 4 bases from J, the gap between germline ends came to 12 bases. DNA for the CDR3: TGTGCCTGGAGCCAACTGGTAAGCACTGAAGCTTTCTTT. Protein sequence: CAWSQLVSTEAFF. The full variable domain, with the rest looked up from reference TRBV30 and TRBJ1-1, is SQTIHQWPATLVQPVGSPLSLECTVEGTSNPNLYWYRQAAGRGLQLLFYSVGIGQISSEVPQNLSASRPQDRQFILSSKKLLLSDSGFYLCAWSQLVSTEAFFGQGTRLTVV.

This chain connects TRBV18 to TRBJ2-7; the D is unclear. V was pared by 3 bases and J by 3 bases, with 9 bases between. CDR1 is KGHSH, CDR2 LQKENI, per germline. The CDR3 sequence is 13 residues long. CDR3 sequence (DNA): TGTGCCAGCTCACCGAAACGGATCTACGAGCAGTACTTC. Translating it yields CASSPKRIYEQYF.

Turning to this clone: At one end, the junction sequence differs from germline, possibly due to a read error. The rearrangement links TRBV7-7 to TRBJ2-5, with TRBD2 identical over 8 bases. CDR3 length equals 16 residues. Germline CDR1 is SSHAT and CDR2 is FNYEAQ (reference sequence). CDR3 DNA sequence: TGTGCTAGCAGCTTAGTGGGTAGCGGGGCACAAGAGACCCAGTACTTC. This translates into CASSLVGSGAQETQYF. Complete variable domain (other parts from reference TRBV7-7 and TRBJ2-5): GAGVSQSPRYKVTKRGQDVTLRCDPISSHATLYWYQQALGQGPEFLTYFNYEAQPDKSGLPSDRFSAERPEGSISTLTIQRTEQRDSAMYRCASSLVGSGAQETQYFGPGTRLLVL.

This chain joins TRBV6-1 and TRBJ2-7; 11 positions agree with TRBD2. The CDR3 spans 14 residues. After removal of 8 bases from V and 2 bases from J, the junction contained 5 bases not matched to a gene. CDR1 is MNHNS and CDR2 is SASEGT in the germline V gene. In nucleotides, the CDR3 is TGTGCCAGCTTAGGTAGCGGGAGGGCCTACGAGCAGTACTTC. Protein sequence: CASLGSGRAYEQYF.

The chain uses TRBV4-2 and TRBJ2-7; TRBD2 matches 11 bases. The germline V gene encodes CDR1 LGHNA and CDR2 YNFKEQ. This CDR3 contains 16 residues. Trimming took 0 bases from V and 3 from J; bases not matched to a gene: 4. CDR3 loop: CASSQETSGTHYEQYF. Written as DNA, the CDR3 is TGTGCCAGCAGCCAAGAGACTAGCGGGACCCACTACGAGCAGTACTTC.